This TCR beta chain was recorded in a study of CD8+ T cells in alopecia areata. Broader study findings: On tofacitinib, scalp clonality and expanded CD8+ clones among top 100 fell significantly. The presence of one nonresponder keeps the tie between baseline CD8+ expansion and response uncertain.

The sample holds a few counts of this clone. Its antigen remains unknown. Stated treatment: oral pan-JAK inhibitor, 5-10 mg twice daily. Specimens obtained from alopecia areata patients comprised lesional scalp punch biopsies and peripheral blood. V lost 4 bases to trimming and J lost 3 bases; unmatched junction nucleotides: 10. Germline loops: CDR1 WSHSY, CDR2 SAAADI. CDR3 length equals 17 residues. Reverse transcribed after extraction, RNA yielded cDNA as the sequencing template. Profiled with immunoSEQ multiplex PCR; TCRdb holds only in-frame clones, not every one. The table lists about 180,000 clones, approximately 55% of them singletons, with less than 14% in the top ten.

The sequence came from a human donor with alopecia areata. The chain has TRBV10-2 and TRBJ2-2; 8 bases fit TRBD2. The sequenced sample was CD8+ T cells sorted from blood, obtained at week 24, from a patient treated with tofacitinib. This CDR3 is CASSGAGRGAYTGELFF. Here the CDR3 DNA reads TGCGCCAGCAGTGGTGCTGGGCGGGGGGCTTACACCGGGGAGCTGTTTTTT.